This is a list of T cell receptor beta chains from one sample in a study of blood T cell repertoires in COVID-19. The data were produced by immunoSEQ multiplex PCR, yet TCRdb's version contains in-frame clones alone and is incomplete. This sample carries approximately 220,000 clones, about 88% of them seen once, and the ten largest clones take about 2.9%. Sequenced material: peripheral blood. The receptor set was obtained from a man in his 60s with acute or convalescent COVID-19. CDR3s include the opening cysteine and the closing phenylalanine or tryptophan. Fields, in order: D gene, CDR3 length, V gene, CDR3 protein. A D gene is named only where the DNA matches it firmly.

>-|15|TRBV5-4
CASSSGTRMNTEAFF
>-|15|TRBV23-1
CASSQPGDRLGEQYF
>-|14|TRBV24-1
CATSDHGAPGELFF
>-|16|TRBV5-5
CASSLVRTVYSYEQYF
>-|14|TRBV4-3
CASSQDLDNHEQYF
>-|13|TRBV19
CASSIVRGGEAFF
>-|14|TRBV20-1
CSASQKTGSDTQYF
>TRBD1|16|TRBV19
CASSIGTPGGPYEQYF
>-|12|TRBV9
CASSAGEYEQYF
>-|14|TRBV3-1/TRBV3-2
CASSQDNRAGGYTF
>-|14|TRBV4-1
CASSHQAENYGYTF
>TRBD1|14|TRBV7-2
CASSLGQGHQPQHF
>TRBD2|16|TRBV7-3
CASSWGTSGLYNEQFF
>TRBD1|15|TRBV5-5
CASSLDPDREEKLFF
>TRBD1|14|TRBV7-2
CASSTNRGRTEAFF
>-|12|TRBV9
CASSVVSYGYTF
>-|13|TRBV7-2
CASSLQRIQPQHF
>TRBD1|15|TRBV11-3
CASSSTGGFTETQYF
>TRBD1|15|TRBV4-1
CASRSGQASGNTIYF
>TRBD2|16|TRBV5-5
CASSSLRGSSYNEQFF
>-|14|TRBV6-5
CASIQVAGGNTIYF
>TRBD1|14|TRBV24-1
CATPRLGQGGKLFF
>-|20|TRBV19
CASSIATMFTWGPRDTEAFF
>TRBD2|15|TRBV6-5
CASSYSGTSFNEQFF
>TRBD1|14|TRBV5-8
CASSSGTGNEKLFF
>-|17|TRBV19
CASSIWPGRGNNQPQHF
>TRBD1|18|TRBV9
CASSPRTGGPPTNEKLFF
>TRBD1|12|TRBV27
CASTGQGGRQYF
>-|14|TRBV6-2/TRBV6-3
CASSDEGVAEKLFF
>-|13|TRBV3-1/TRBV3-2
CASSNGGNTEAFF
>-|14|TRBV10-2
CASRPGGVLDEQFF
>-|14|TRBV28
CASRLSSYNSPLHF
>-|13|TRBV5-1
CASSEGVGGELFF
>TRBD2|18|TRBV23-1
CASSQLSGTSGRTDTQYF
>TRBD1|17|TRBV18
CASSPPNRGRKTGELFF
>-|16|TRBV5-1
CASSFRPTALQETQYF